This TCR beta chain is from a study of molecular identifiers for immune sequencing clone quantification. Study at large: The replicate experiment used RNA from roughly 20,000 or 100,000 naive CD8 cells. This RNA was split into five aliquots, and four of them were sequenced.

A CD8+CD4-CCR7+CD45RA+ gate was used to sort naive CD8 T cells. Study outcomes and limitations: Among effectors, clones above 20 RNA copies held over 97% of molecules; among naive cells, under 1%.

This clonotype appeared many times. What it binds is not known. The authors built bulk TCR libraries by previously described methods with listed TCR primers. TCRdb re-called the PCR reads through MiXCR, storing one row per CDR3 protein. The sample holds over 550,000 distinct CDR3 sequences; 25% are singletons and the top ten take 0.7% to 0.95%. V lost 7 bases and J 3 bases, leaving 18 bases between the germline ends. CDR1 LNHDA and CDR2 SQIVND come from the germline V gene (reference sequence). The CDR3 is 15 amino acids. The chain combines TRBV19 with TRBJ1-1, with unresolved D. Sequenced sample: naive CD8+ T cells from blood, with Jurkat cell RNA spiked in. The subset: FACS-sorted CD8+CD4-CCR7+CD45RA+ naive T cells. The TCR was taken from a human donor in good health. Some libraries in this study had Jurkat cell RNA spiked in. CDR3 protein: CASTPLVVPDTEAFF. DNA of the CDR3: TGTGCCAGTACCCCTCTCGTGGTCCCGGACACTGAAGCTTTCTTT.